This T cell receptor (beta chain) stems from a study of beta chain features in type 1 diabetes (dated by TCRdb to the late 2010s). Concerning the study at large: Mean age, gender distribution, total cell number and subset yield did not differ between patients and healthy donors. A total of just under 110,000,000 sorted cells were examined across all samples, and RNA yield correlated strongly with the number of cells per subset. In the study, recently diagnosed type 1 diabetes patients and matched healthy donors were compared on the TCRB repertoires of their sorted circulating CD4+ T cell subsets. Whereas all 30 or so donors provided naive and central memory subsets, regulatory and stem cell-like memory subsets were isolated from just 8 patients and about 8 healthy donors. Beyond this particular receptor, the publication reports: PCR may preferentially amplify shorter templates, but because patient and control samples were amplified and corrected together, any resulting skew would affect both groups equally. Naive, central memory and regulatory TCRB repertoires appeared to be more alike among patients than among healthy donors. Patients with type 1 diabetes made fewer insertions and deleted more nucleotides at VDJ recombination sites, implying thymic rearrangement abnormalities. Sequencing cDNA rather than genomic DNA could over-represent highly expressing activated cells, although activation and CD3 levels did not differ between groups. A moderate but significant shortening of TCRB CDR3 length was observed in type 1 diabetes patients in all four CD4+ subsets. Because small numbers of individuals were included in the HLA sub-analyses, any influence of HLA type on TCRB rearrangement was left unresolved.

The CDR3 contains 13 residues, cysteine and phenylalanine counted. Only CDR3 DNA is held: 39 bases, read in frame from base 1. The junction shows trimming of 3 bases on V and 5 bases on J, and the gene matches do not reach 1 base of it. Sequences SGDLS (CDR1) and YYNGEE (CDR2) are obtained from the germline V gene. All of the isolated RNA was reverse transcribed with the High Capacity cDNA Reverse Transcription Kit, so expressed TCRB transcripts were sequenced. Naive, central memory and regulatory T cell samples underwent deep immunoSEQ sequencing, averaging around 4 million total reads per sample. Sorted cells were lysed in RLT buffer and RNA was extracted with DNase-treated RNeasy Micro or Mini kits, depending on cell number. Each cell subset was processed on its own to prevent cross-contamination, while patient and healthy donor samples were processed together. TCRB sequences were amplified from cDNA with the immunoSEQ multiplex PCR, producing 87-bp fragments spanning the CDR3 region. Sequencing of the amplicons was done on the Illumina HiSeq platform. As for the authors' bioinformatics: PCR bias was computationally corrected using synthetic template baselines, reads within Hamming distance 2 were collapsed, and singletons that could not be merged were discarded. Reads were aligned against IMGT so that V, D and J genes, CDR3 length and insertions or deletions at six rearrangement sites could be assigned. Within each subset, clonotype counts were normalized to the number of sorted cells before true diversity and Gini coefficients were calculated with the tcR R package. Repertoire sharing was quantified using the overlap coefficient calculated on TCRB nucleotide sequences. TCRdb stores this immuneACCESS table with in-frame sequences only. Part of the clones is absent; in the studies checked, under half of the shortfall reflects unresolved V genes, and no reason is known for the rest. V, J and clone size were drawn from that table, and D and trimming were deduced from the DNA. This sample gives about 240,000 clones in total; 27% of them show up just once. The ten top clones hold 4% of the sample.

This clone has just a few counts. No antigen is known for it. It has no much larger one-base neighbor in the sample; base qualities were not kept. From each donor, a single peripheral blood sample of 95 to 150 mL on average was drawn into heparinised tubes. A BD FACSAria II was used to sort naive, central memory, regulatory and stem cell-like memory CD4+ T cells with a panel that included CD45RO, CCR7, CD25, CD127, CD95 and CD27. Purity was above 98% for every sorted population. PBMCs were isolated right away by Lymphoprep density gradient centrifugation and were stained directly, without culture. To minimize batch effects, samples were stained and sorted in pairs, one healthy donor with one patient per experiment.

The origin of this receptor is a man aged 30 to 39 in good health. Sequenced material: central memory CD4+ T cells from blood. The chain uses TRBV9 and TRBJ1-5, with 8 bases in between that match TRBD1. CDR3 reads: CASSDRGDQPQHF. The DNA is TGTGCCAGCAGCGACAGGGGGGATCAGCCCCAGCATTTT.